The 30 T cell receptor beta chains presented below share a single source sample, sequenced in a study of PD-1 blockade in classical Hodgkin lymphoma. The assay was immunoSEQ multiplex PCR, and TCRdb's table has in-frame clones only and misses some. The sample holds fewer than 110,000 clones, roughly 89% seen once. Relapses following autologous stem cell transplantation were seen in all patients, with brentuximab vedotin exposure varying. The input for sequencing was peripheral blood mononuclear cells (PBMCs), taken before the second cycle of nivolumab. The source is a human donor with classical Hodgkin lymphoma.

The chain combines TRBV5-4 with TRBJ2-7; TRBD2 matches at 10 bases. From germline, CDR1 is SGHNT and CDR2 YYREEE (reference sequence). The length of the CDR3 is 15 residues. The V gene end was trimmed by 4 bases and the J gene end by 3 bases; junction bases not matched to a gene: 7. The CDR3 spells CASSVSGGARYEQYF. Here the CDR3 DNA reads TGTGCCAGCAGCGTCAGCGGGGGGGCCCGCTACGAGCAGTACTTC.

The CDR3 sequence: CASSGGDSWETQYF. CDR3 sequence (DNA): TGTGCCAGCAGTGGAGGCGACAGTTGGGAGACCCAGTACTTC. This chain links TRBV6-1 with TRBJ2-5, with D possibly matching TRBD1 (5 bases). Between the trimmed V and J ends, which lost 4 bases and 5 bases, there was a span of 14 bases. Looked up from germline, CDR1 is MNHNS and CDR2 is SASEGT. The CDR3 spans 14 residues.

The rearrangement joins TRBV19 to TRBJ2-2; 10 bases fit TRBD1. Per germline, CDR1 LNHDA and CDR2 SQIVND (reference sequence). J lost 4 bases, V lost 4 bases, and 6 bases had no gene match. This CDR3 spans 16 amino acids. The chain's CDR3 is CASSKAGTGVTGELFF. CDR3 nucleotide sequence: TGTGCCAGTAGTAAGGCTGGGACAGGGGTCACCGGGGAGCTGTTTTTT.

The J gene is TRBJ2-3, the V gene TRBV15; TRBD1 matches at 9 bases. Trimming cost V 6 bases and J 5 bases; bases outside gene matches: 9. The CDR3 contains 15 residues. CDR1 and CDR2 from the germline V gene are LNHNV and YYDKDF (reference sequence). The CDR3 region is CATSRRGTGIDTQYF. In DNA form, the CDR3 reads TGTGCCACCAGTCGGAGAGGGACAGGGATAGATACGCAGTATTTT.

This clone was counted a single time. The V call is TRBV5-1, the J call TRBJ2-3; D not resolved. This CDR3 has 15 residues. V was cut by 4 bases and J by 4 bases, with 16 bases left in between. The germline gives CDR1 SGHRS, CDR2 YFSETQ. The CDR3: CASSVVLSGPDTQYF. DNA of the CDR3: TGCGCCAGCAGCGTGGTCCTGTCGGGCCCAGATACGCAGTATTTT.

The chain joins TRBV11-2 to TRBJ2-7; 9 bases align to TRBD2. The V gene's germline CDR1 is SGHAT and CDR2 FQNNGV. The CDR3 covers 17 residues. V gave up 0 bases and J gave up 0 bases; unmatched junction bases: 6. The CDR3 loop reads CASSLDSGGILSYEQYF. The CDR3 DNA reads TGTGCCAGCAGCTTAGACAGCGGGGGGATCCTCTCCTACGAGCAGTACTTC.

The V call is TRBV5-8, the J call TRBJ1-2; no reliable D call. The germline CDR1 and CDR2 sequences are SGHTS and YDEGEE. CDR3 length equals 13 residues. V dropped 2 bases and J dropped 0 bases, with 5 bases sitting between them. The DNA for the CDR3 is TGTGCCAGCAGCTTCGGAGCTAACTATGGCTACACCTTC. Protein sequence: CASSFGANYGYTF.

This chain uses TRBV12-5 with TRBJ2-3; tentative D call: TRBD1 (5 bases). The CDR3 loop spans 16 amino acids. The V end was cut by 0 bases, the J end by 3 bases, with 13 bases between. CDR1 LGHNT and CDR2 FRNRAP come from the germline V gene. The CDR3 DNA reads as TGTGCTAGTGGTTTGGTGCTTAGGACAACTACAGATACGCAGTATTTT. Its protein is CASGLVLRTTTDTQYF. The whole variable domain, filled in from reference TRBV12-5 and TRBJ2-3, reads DARVTQTPRHKVTEMGQEVTMRCQPILGHNTVFWYRQTMMQGLELLAYFRNRAPLDDSGMPKDRFSAEMPDATLATLKIQPSEPRDSAVYFCASGLVLRTTTDTQYFGPGTRLTVL.

The J gene is TRBJ1-1, the V gene TRBV1; TRBD1 reflects the table's D call only, with no check against the DNA. TRBV1 constitutes a pseudogene. The CDR3 runs 15 residues. The CDR3 here is CTSRQGPSANTEAFF. DNA of the CDR3: TGCACCAGCAGACAGGGCCCCTCGGCGAACACTGAAGCTTTCTTT.

The V and J genes are TRBV28 and TRBJ2-7; D is perhaps TRBD1 (5 bases). Germline V CDR1 and CDR2: MDHEN, SYDVKM. The V end was cut by 2 bases, the J end by 2 bases, with 13 bases between. The CDR3 spans 15 residues. In nucleotides, the CDR3 is TGTGCCAGCAGTTTAGCAGGGCCCGTTACCTACGAGCAGTACTTC. Translating gives CASSLAGPVTYEQYF.

This clone occurred once. V usage is TRBV14 and J usage is TRBJ1-2; 12 nucleotides match TRBD1. Germline loops: CDR1 SGHDN, CDR2 FVKESK. V gave up 1 base and J gave up 2 bases; unmatched junction bases: 8. This CDR3 is built from 18 residues. In DNA form, the CDR3 reads TGTGCCAGCAGCCAAGTGAGGGGACAGGGGGCGCTCAACTATGGCTACACCTTC. Encoded protein: CASSQVRGQGALNYGYTF.

The V and J genes are TRBV28 and TRBJ2-2; no definite D call. CDR1 is MDHEN, CDR2 SYDVKM, per germline. The germline V and J ends were trimmed by 5 bases and 3 bases, with 7 bases remaining between them. This CDR3 region has 13 residues. CDR3 bases: TGTGCCAGCAGTCCAGACTACACCGGGGAGCTGTTTTTT. Translated, it gives CASSPDYTGELFF.

The chain combines TRBV23-1 with TRBJ2-7; 7 positions match TRBD2. TRBV23-1 is an ORF for which the function is uncertain. This CDR3 spans 20 amino acids. After removal of 0 bases from V and 0 bases from J, the junction contained 17 bases not matched to a gene. For the CDR3, the DNA is TGCGCCAGCAGTCAATCATGGGCGGGGGACCCCCAGGAAGACTCCTACGAGCAGTACTTC. This sequence encodes CASSQSWAGDPQEDSYEQYF.

This clone showed up just a few times. In DNA form, the CDR3 reads TGTGCCAGCAGCAGGGACAGCTATAATTCACCCCTCCACTTT. It codes for CASSRDSYNSPLHF. J is TRBJ1-6 and V is TRBV2; 7 nucleotides match TRBD1. Germline trimming cut 6 bases from V and 3 bases from J; bases unmatched to any gene: 2. The CDR3 contains 14 residues. The V gene's germline CDR1 is SNHLY and CDR2 FYNNEI.

J is TRBJ1-4 and V is TRBV9, with D tentatively TRBD1 (6 bases). The CDR3 spans 15 residues. V was trimmed by 1 base and J by 4 bases, leaving 11 bases between them. Per germline, CDR1 SGDLS and CDR2 YYNGEE. The CDR3 loop reads CASSVWGGYNEKLFF. In DNA, the CDR3 is TGTGCCAGCAGCGTATGGGGGGGCTATAATGAAAAACTGTTTTTT.

The J gene is TRBJ1-6, the V gene TRBV6-5; D ambiguous. This CDR3 is built from 16 residues. The ends were cut back, 0 bases at V and 7 bases at J, with 13 bases in the middle. Germline V CDR1 and CDR2: MNHEY, SVGAGI. For the CDR3, the DNA is TGTGCCAGCAGTTACTCTCTATTCGGGCCCAATTCACCCCTCCACTTT. It codes for CASSYSLFGPNSPLHF.

The DNA of the CDR3 is TGTGCCTGGAGTGGGGCGGAAAAACTGTTTTTT. Protein sequence: CAWSGAEKLFF. The chain combines TRBV30 with TRBJ1-4, with D hard to call. Germline V gene lookup returns CDR1 GTSNPN and CDR2 SVGIG (reference sequence). Trimming removed 1 base at V and 8 bases at J, with 5 bases between. The CDR3 runs 11 residues.

The chain recombines TRBV4-2 with TRBJ1-5; tentatively, D is TRBD1 (6 bases). The CDR3 consists of 14 residues. With 1 base removed from V and 11 bases from J, the gap between germline ends came to 15 bases. Germline V lookup: CDR1 LGHNA, CDR2 YNFKEQ. The DNA of the CDR3 is TGTGCCAGCAGCCAAGGGGGGGGGAACAGGGCCCAGCATTTT. Translated, it gives CASSQGGGNRAQHF.

In its sample, this clone was seen a few times. This rearrangement joins TRBV6-6 to TRBJ2-1; 9 positions match TRBD2. The trim removed 4 bases at V and 5 bases at J, leaving 6 bases unmatched. CDR3 length equals 15 residues. CDR1 MNHNY and CDR2 SVGAGI come from the germline V gene (reference sequence). The CDR3, as DNA: TGTGCCAGCAGTTCCCGCGGGGGGGGGAACAATGAGCAGTTCTTC. Its translation is CASSSRGGGNNEQFF.

The rearrangement links TRBV7-2 to TRBJ2-3; D not resolved. Trimming stripped 5 bases from V and 4 bases from J, with 10 bases between. CDR1 and CDR2 (germline): SGHTA, FQGNSA. CDR3 length equals 13 residues. The CDR3 region is CASSRVGSDTQYF. CDR3 nucleotides: TGTGCCAGCAGCCGCGTGGGCTCAGATACGCAGTATTTT.

The chain links TRBV4-1 to TRBJ2-5, with TRBD1 matching 7 bases. This CDR3 is 15 amino acids long. Germline CDR1 reads MGHRA; CDR2 reads YSYEKL. After removal of 3 bases from V and 1 base from J, the junction contained 5 bases not matched to a gene. The CDR3, as DNA: TGCGCCAGCAGCCATGCTGGGGACAGCCAAGAGACCCAGTACTTC. This sequence encodes CASSHAGDSQETQYF.

The chain uses TRBV9 and TRBJ2-3, with 7 bases lining up with TRBD1. CDR1 and CDR2 from the germline V gene are SGDLS and YYNGEE. J lost 1 base, V lost 4 bases, and 3 bases had no gene match. This CDR3 contains 14 residues. The CDR3 loop is CASSLGQGTDTQYF. The CDR3 DNA sequence: TGTGCCAGCAGCTTAGGACAGGGCACAGATACGCAGTATTTT.

This rearrangement joins TRBV18 to TRBJ1-1; D is unclear. This CDR3 is built from 13 residues. The V end was cut by 9 bases, the J end by 0 bases, with 11 bases between. Germline CDR1 is KGHSH and CDR2 is LQKENI. CDR3 nucleotide sequence: TGTGCCAGTAGTGAGGCGCTGAACACTGAAGCTTTCTTT. Protein: CASSEALNTEAFF.

The V gene is TRBV28, the J gene TRBJ2-7, with 7 bases lining up with TRBD2. The CDR3 runs to 13 residues. CDR1 and CDR2 (germline): MDHEN, SYDVKM. Unmatched junction bases numbered 5, after V lost 7 bases and J lost 2 bases. CDR3 protein: CASTSGVTYEQYF. In DNA, the CDR3 is TGTGCCAGCACCAGCGGGGTAACCTACGAGCAGTACTTC.

The V gene is TRBV29-1, the J gene TRBJ1-3, with 7 bases aligning to TRBD1. Germline V gene data show CDR1 as SQVTM and CDR2 as ANQGSEA. The CDR3 loop spans 13 amino acids. Germline trimming cut 7 bases from V and 1 base from J; bases unmatched to any gene: 4. As DNA, the CDR3 is TGCAGCGGGCTGACAGGGTCTGGAAACACCATATATTTT. Translated: CSGLTGSGNTIYF. The entire variable domain, with the rest obtained from reference TRBV29-1 and TRBJ1-3, is as follows: SAVISQKPSRDICQRGTSLTIQCQVDSQVTMMFWYRQQPGQSLTLIATANQGSEATYESGFVIDKFPISRPNLTFSTLTVSNMSPEDSSIYLCSGLTGSGNTIYFGEGSWLTVV.

The chain is built from TRBV4-2 and TRBJ2-2; 8 nucleotides line up with TRBD1. The V segment lost 5 bases and the J segment 7 bases; nucleotides outside the gene matches: 12. This CDR3 contains 16 residues. Germline V gene data show CDR1 as LGHNA and CDR2 as YNFKEQ. Here the CDR3 reads CASSTPGQALSGELFF. CDR3 bases: TGTGCCAGCAGCACACCGGGACAGGCTCTGAGCGGGGAGCTGTTTTTT.

This clone was detected once. This chain connects TRBV7-9 to TRBJ2-7, with D possibly TRBD1 on 5 matching bases. The CDR3 is made up of 12 amino acids. V was trimmed by 3 bases and J by 3 bases, leaving 6 bases between them. CDR1 and CDR2 (germline): SEHNR, FQNEAQ (reference sequence). The CDR3 reads CASSFGHYEQYF. CDR3 DNA sequence: TGTGCCAGCAGCTTCGGACACTACGAGCAGTACTTC.

The chain is built from TRBV5-1 and TRBJ1-1; D call uncertain. This CDR3 has 13 residues. Trimming shortened V by 2 bases and J by 3 bases, and 8 bases separated the two germline ends. Germline V gene sequence: CDR1 SGHRS, CDR2 YFSETQ. Here the CDR3 DNA reads TGCGCCAGCAGCTTTGGCGCGTACACTGAAGCTTTCTTT. Protein product: CASSFGAYTEAFF.

V gene TRBV7-9 combines with J gene TRBJ1-6; D not certain. V lost 5 bases, J lost 6 bases, and 8 bases lay in between. The CDR3 covers 13 residues. CDR1 is SEHNR and CDR2 is FQNEAQ in the germline V gene (reference sequence). As DNA, the CDR3 is TGTGCCAGCAGCCCCAACGCTAATTCACCCCTCCACTTT. This sequence encodes CASSPNANSPLHF. The full variable domain, its missing parts supplied by reference TRBV7-9 and TRBJ1-6, is DTGVSQNPRHKITKRGQNVTFRCDPISEHNRLYWYRQTLGQGPEFLTYFQNEAQLEKSRLLSDRFSAERPKGSFSTLEIQRTEQGDSAMYLCASSPNANSPLHFGNGTRLTVT.

The chain links TRBV5-4 to TRBJ2-7; TRBD2 aligns across 10 bases. Germline CDR1 and CDR2: SGHNT and YYREEE (reference sequence). CDR3 length: 16 amino acids. The V gene end was trimmed by 0 bases and the J gene end by 6 bases; junction bases not matched to a gene: 9. This CDR3 reads CASSLEGLAIPLEQYF. CDR3 nucleotide sequence: TGTGCCAGCAGCTTGGAGGGACTAGCGATCCCCCTCGAGCAGTACTTC.